The 3 T cell receptor beta chains given below trace back to one sample, sequenced in a study of shared clonotypes between healthy human individuals. Generated by immunoSEQ multiplex PCR, the TCRdb table keeps only in-frame clones and is missing some. Of some 1 million clones in the sample, around 76% were seen once. Sequencing input: memory CD4+ T cells sorted from blood. Subset indicated: CD45RA-negative fraction. The receptor source for this set is a man between 18 and 29 years old in good health.

In this sample, this clone turned up a few times. The rearrangement links TRBV6-1 to TRBJ1-6, with D unresolved. In germline, CDR1 is MNHNS, CDR2 SASEGT. V gave up 8 bases and J gave up 7 bases, with 6 bases separating them. CDR3 length: 11 amino acids. The CDR3 DNA follows: TGTGCCAGCCAGGAAAATTCACCCCTCCACTTT. It yields the protein CASQENSPLHF.

This sequence joins TRBV19 and TRBJ2-2, with TRBD1 matching 7 bases. The CDR3 is 14 residues long. Trimming took 11 bases from V and 2 from J; bases not matched to a gene: 8. The germline gives CDR1 LNHDA, CDR2 SQIVND (reference sequence). CDR3 in DNA: TGTGCCGCCACAGGGGCGGTTAACACCGGGGAGCTGTTTTTT. Translated: CAATGAVNTGELFF.

J is TRBJ1-6 and V is TRBV29-1; possibly TRBD1 for D (5 bases). CDR3 size: 13 residues. V was pared by 4 bases and J by 7 bases, with 11 bases between. The germline gives CDR1 SQVTM, CDR2 ANQGSEA. CDR3 bases: TGCAGCGTTGCGTCAGGGAAGAATTCACCCCTCCACTTT. Translated, it gives CSVASGKNSPLHF.